This TCR beta chain was captured in a study of T cells in Graves' hyperthyroidism and ophthalmopathy. It was RNA transcripts that yielded the amplified TCR beta CDR3 regions. First-round RT-PCR of the TCR CDR3 relied on the HTBI primer set. In TCRdb, the multiplex PCR reads were re-called with MiXCR into one record per CDR3 protein. The sample records under 350,000 distinct CDR3 sequences, roughly 18% being singletons. Lactation, pregnancy, other autoimmune disease or uncontrolled infection led to exclusion of patients. Diagnoses used clinical symptoms, serum thyroxine and TRAb, thyroid ultrasound and orbital computed tomography. It was 8 to 10 ml of fresh peripheral blood that supplied the PBMCs. The CDR3 covers 19 residues. CDR1 ENHRY and CDR2 SYGVKD come from the germline V gene. Trimming left V 0 bases short and J 3 bases short, with 22 bases between.

The chain carries TRBV10-3 and TRBJ2-3, with a weak D call TRBD2 (6 bases). This receptor was obtained from a woman in her forties or fifties with Graves' hyperthyroidism. The sequenced sample was blood. CDR3 nucleotides: TGTGCCATCAGTGAGTCGGATCCGGGAGCAGATGTCGTAACAGATACGCAGTATTTT. Residues: CAISESDPGADVVTDTQYF.